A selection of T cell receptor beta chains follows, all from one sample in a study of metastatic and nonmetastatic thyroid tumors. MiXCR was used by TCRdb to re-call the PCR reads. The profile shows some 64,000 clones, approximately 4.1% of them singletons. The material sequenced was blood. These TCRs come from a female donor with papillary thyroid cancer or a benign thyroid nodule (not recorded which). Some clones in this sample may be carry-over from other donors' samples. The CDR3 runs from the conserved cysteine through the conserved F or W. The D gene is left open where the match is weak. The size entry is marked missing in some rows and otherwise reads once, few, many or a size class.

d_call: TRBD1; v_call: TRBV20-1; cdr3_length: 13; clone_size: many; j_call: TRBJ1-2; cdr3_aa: CSANLGQGYGYTF; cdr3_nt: TGCAGTGCTAACTTGGGACAGGGCTATGGCTACACCTTC
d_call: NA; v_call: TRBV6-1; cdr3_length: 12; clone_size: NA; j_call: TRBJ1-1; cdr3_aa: CASSPGKVEAFF; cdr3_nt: TGTGCCAGCAGTCCCGGTAAGGTTGAAGCTTTCTTT
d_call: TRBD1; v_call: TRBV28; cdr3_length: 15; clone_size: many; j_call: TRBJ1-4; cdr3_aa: CASKTGGATNEKLFF; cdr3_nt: TGTGCCAGCAAAACAGGGGGTGCAACTAATGAAAAACTGTTTTTT
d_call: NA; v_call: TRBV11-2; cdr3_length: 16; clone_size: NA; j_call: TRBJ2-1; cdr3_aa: CASSPTGQLGANEQFF; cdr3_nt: TGTGCCAGCAGCCCCACGGGCCAACTAGGGGCCAATGAGCAGTTCTTC
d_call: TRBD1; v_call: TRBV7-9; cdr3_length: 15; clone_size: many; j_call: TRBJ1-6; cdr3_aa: CASSRSGTESSPLHF; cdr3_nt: TGTGCCAGCAGCAGATCCGGGACAGAGAGCTCACCCCTCCACTTT
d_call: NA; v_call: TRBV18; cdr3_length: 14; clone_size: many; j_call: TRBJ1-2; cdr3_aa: CASSPGPQGYGYTF; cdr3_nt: TGTGCCAGCTCACCGGGGCCACAGGGCTATGGCTACACCTTC
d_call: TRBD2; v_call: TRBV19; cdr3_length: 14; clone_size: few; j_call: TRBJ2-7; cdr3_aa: CASSIGTSGYEQYF; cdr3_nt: TGTGCCAGTAGTATCGGGACTAGCGGGTACGAGCAGTACTTC
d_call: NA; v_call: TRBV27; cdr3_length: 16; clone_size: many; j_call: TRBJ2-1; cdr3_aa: CASSSHRVSNRNEQFF; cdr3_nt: TGTGCCAGCAGTTCCCATCGAGTCTCCAATAGGAATGAGCAGTTCTTC
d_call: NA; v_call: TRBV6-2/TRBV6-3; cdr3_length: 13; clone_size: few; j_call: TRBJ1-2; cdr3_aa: CASSYQGLYGYTF; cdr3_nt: TGTGCCAGCAGTTACCAAGGCCTCTATGGCTACACCTTC
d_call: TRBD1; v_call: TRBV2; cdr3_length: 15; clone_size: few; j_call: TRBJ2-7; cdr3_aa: CASSTSPGQTYEQYF; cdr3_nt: TGTGCCAGCAGCACCTCTCCGGGACAGACCTACGAGCAGTACTTC